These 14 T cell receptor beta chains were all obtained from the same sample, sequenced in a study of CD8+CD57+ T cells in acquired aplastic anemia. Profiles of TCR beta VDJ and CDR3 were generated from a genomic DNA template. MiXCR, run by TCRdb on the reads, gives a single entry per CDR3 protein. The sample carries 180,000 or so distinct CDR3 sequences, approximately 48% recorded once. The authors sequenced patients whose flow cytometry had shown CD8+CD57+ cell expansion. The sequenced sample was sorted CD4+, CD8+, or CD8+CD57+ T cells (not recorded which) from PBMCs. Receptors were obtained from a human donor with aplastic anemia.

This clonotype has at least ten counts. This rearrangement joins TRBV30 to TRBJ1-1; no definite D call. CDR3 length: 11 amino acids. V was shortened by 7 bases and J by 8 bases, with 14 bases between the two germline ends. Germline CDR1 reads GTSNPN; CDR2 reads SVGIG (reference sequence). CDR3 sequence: CASNRFGEAFF. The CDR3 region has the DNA TGTGCCTCAAATAGGTTTGGGGAAGCTTTCTTT.

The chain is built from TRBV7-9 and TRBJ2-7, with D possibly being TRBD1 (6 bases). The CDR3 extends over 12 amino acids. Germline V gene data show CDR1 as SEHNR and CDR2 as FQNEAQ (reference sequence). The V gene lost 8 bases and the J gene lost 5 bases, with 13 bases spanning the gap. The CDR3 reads CASGPSGDEQYF. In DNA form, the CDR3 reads TGTGCCAGCGGACCTTCAGGGGACGAGCAGTACTTC.

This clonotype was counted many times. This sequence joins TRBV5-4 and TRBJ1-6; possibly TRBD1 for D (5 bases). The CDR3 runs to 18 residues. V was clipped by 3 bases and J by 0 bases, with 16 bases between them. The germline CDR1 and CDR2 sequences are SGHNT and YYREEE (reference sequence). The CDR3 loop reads CASSSGTVSFSYNSPLHF. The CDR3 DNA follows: TGTGCCAGCAGCTCCGGGACGGTATCCTTCTCCTATAATTCACCCCTCCACTTT.

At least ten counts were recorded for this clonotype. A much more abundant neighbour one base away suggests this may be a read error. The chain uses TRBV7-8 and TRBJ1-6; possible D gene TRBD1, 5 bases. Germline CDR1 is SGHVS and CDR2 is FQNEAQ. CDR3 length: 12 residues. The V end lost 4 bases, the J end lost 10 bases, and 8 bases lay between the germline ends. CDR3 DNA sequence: TGTGCCAGCAGCTCACGGGGCTCACCCCTCCACTTT. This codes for CASSSRGSPLHF.

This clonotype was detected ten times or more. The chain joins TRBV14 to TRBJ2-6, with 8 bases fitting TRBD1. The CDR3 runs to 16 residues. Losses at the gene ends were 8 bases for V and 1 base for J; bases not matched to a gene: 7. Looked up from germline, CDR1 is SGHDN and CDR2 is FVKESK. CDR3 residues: CASGQGFSSGANVLTF. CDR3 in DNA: TGTGCCAGCGGACAGGGTTTCAGTTCTGGGGCCAACGTCCTGACTTTC.

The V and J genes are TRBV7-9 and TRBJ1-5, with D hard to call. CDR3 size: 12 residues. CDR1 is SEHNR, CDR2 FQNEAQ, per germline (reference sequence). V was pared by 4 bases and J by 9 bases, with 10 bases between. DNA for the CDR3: TGTGCCAGCAGCTCTCCCGTCGGGCCCCAGCATTTT. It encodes CASSSPVGPQHF.

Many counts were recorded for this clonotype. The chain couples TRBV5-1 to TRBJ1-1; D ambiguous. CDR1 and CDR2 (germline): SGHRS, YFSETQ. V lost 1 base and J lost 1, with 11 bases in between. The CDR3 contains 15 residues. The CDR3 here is CASSLIRVSNTEAFF. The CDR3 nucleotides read TGCGCCAGCAGCTTGATTCGAGTGTCGAACACTGAAGCTTTCTTT.

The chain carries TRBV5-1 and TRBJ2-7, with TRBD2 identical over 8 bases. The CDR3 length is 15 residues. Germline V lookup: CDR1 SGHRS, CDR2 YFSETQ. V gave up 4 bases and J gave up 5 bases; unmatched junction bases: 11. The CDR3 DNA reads TGCGCCAGCAGCACCCAGGCGGGGGGCCACAACGAGCAGTACTTC. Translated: CASSTQAGGHNEQYF.

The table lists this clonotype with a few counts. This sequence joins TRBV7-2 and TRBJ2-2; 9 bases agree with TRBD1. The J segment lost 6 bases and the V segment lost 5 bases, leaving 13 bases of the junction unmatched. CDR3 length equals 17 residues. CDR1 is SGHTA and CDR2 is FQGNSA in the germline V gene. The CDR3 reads CASSAPTGTGFSGELFF. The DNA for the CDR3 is TGTGCCAGCAGCGCTCCTACCGGGACAGGGTTTTCCGGGGAGCTGTTTTTT.

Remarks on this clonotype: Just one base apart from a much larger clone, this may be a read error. This CDR3 reads CTSSQERRETQYF. The CDR3, as DNA: TGCACCAGCAGCCAAGAGAGGCGTGAGACCCAGTACTTC. The chain employs TRBV4-3 and TRBJ2-5; D not certain. The V gene's germline CDR1 is LGHNA and CDR2 YSLEER. The CDR3 has 13 residues.

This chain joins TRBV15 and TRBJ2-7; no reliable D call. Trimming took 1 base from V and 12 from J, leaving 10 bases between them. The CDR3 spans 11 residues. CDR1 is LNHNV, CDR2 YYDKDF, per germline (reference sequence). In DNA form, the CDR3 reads TGTGCCACCAGCAGAGGAGACATCATGTACTTC. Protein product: CATSRGDIMYF.

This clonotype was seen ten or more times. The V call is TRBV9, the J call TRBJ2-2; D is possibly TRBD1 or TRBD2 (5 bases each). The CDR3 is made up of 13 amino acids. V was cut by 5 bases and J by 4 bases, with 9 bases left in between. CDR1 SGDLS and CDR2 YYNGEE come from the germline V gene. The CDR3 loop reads CASREGSTGELFF. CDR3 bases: TGTGCCAGCAGAGAGGGGAGCACCGGGGAGCTGTTTTTT.

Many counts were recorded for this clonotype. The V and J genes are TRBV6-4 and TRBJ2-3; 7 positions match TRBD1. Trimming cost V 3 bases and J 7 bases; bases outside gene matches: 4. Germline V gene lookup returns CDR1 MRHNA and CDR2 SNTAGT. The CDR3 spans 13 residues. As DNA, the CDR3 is TGTGCCAGCAGTGAATACAGGGGTAATACGCAGTATTTT. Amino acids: CASSEYRGNTQYF.

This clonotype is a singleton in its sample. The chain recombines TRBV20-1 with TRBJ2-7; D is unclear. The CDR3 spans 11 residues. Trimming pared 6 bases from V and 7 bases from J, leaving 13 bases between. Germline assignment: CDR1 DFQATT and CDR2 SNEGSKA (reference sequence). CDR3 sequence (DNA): TGCAGTGCGCCCGGTCGGCTAGAGCAGTACTTC. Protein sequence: CSAPGRLEQYF.